The clone carrying this T cell receptor beta chain was counted between two and nine times. Its antigen is unidentified. This CDR3 has 17 residues. The V gene's germline CDR1 is MGHRA and CDR2 YSYEKL. The ends lost 2 bases at V and 7 bases at J; junction bases unmatched: 13. Profiled with immunoSEQ multiplex PCR; TCRdb holds only in-frame clones, not every one. Seen here are 30,000 to 40,000 clones, about 68% observed once, and the top ten hold under 7%. The source of the sample is a study of early stage breast cancer tumors. General study points: Comparing each tissue with blood distinguished tumor from normal in 14 of 16 patients.

This chain links TRBV4-1 with TRBJ2-1, with 8 bases that match TRBD1. The specimen was blood. This receptor was taken from a person aged 60 to 70 with breast cancer. The CDR3 DNA sequence: TGCGCCAGCAGCCAAACCGTCCCGGGACAGGAAGTAAATGAGCAGTTCTTC. Amino acids: CASSQTVPGQEVNEQFF.